Below, one T cell receptor beta chain is given with its context. The data were obtained in a study of graft-versus-host responses after intestinal transplantation. About the study: The whole recipient group had anti-thymocyte globulin induction followed by tacrolimus and steroids for around 3 years.

The CDR3 sequence is 13 residues long. Germline CDR1 reads SQVTM; CDR2 reads ANQGSEA. The V gene lost 2 bases and the J gene lost 4 bases, with 11 bases spanning the gap. Clones were sequenced by immunoSEQ multiplex PCR, and TCRdb holds only the in-frame ones, with some missing. The profile covers around 13,000 clones, with approximately 94% appearing a single time and approximately 4.8% taken by the ten largest. The receptor's source is a human patient who received an intestinal transplant, so some T cells may come from the graft donor. The V call is TRBV29-1, the J call TRBJ1-2, with D perhaps matching TRBD1 (6 bases). The sequencing here drew on PBMCs, taken 1032 days after intestinal transplantation. CDR3 protein: CSVEPGGPYGYTF. In DNA form, the CDR3 reads TGCAGCGTTGAACCTGGGGGGCCCTATGGCTACACCTTC.